This TCR beta chain was sequenced during a study of T cell responses to AZD1222 COVID-19 vaccine (dated by TCRdb to 2020 to 2022). Regarding the study in general: A total of just over 230 trial participants underwent TCR sequencing, of whom 207 received two doses of AZD1222 and about 26 received two doses of the MenACWY control vaccine. Enrollment into the trials was organized by age into subgroups of 18-55, 56-69 and 70-plus years, and those subgroups contained roughly 150, 30 and 60 TCR-sequenced participants, respectively. Overall study outcomes, separate from this receptor: Only five to seven AZD1222 recipients were SARS-CoV-2 seropositive at baseline, limiting conclusions about previously exposed vaccinees. In the small 56-69-year group, the increase in depth fell short of significance, most likely because of low power. Epitopes outside the regions mutated in the B.1.351 and B.1.1.7 variants were reportedly recognized by nearly half of the unique spike-specific TCRs. Vaccine-associated CD4 TCRs spanned the whole spike protein, with dominant responses in regions 160-218 and 743-854. A significant rise in spike-specific TCR breadth and depth was observed after two AZD1222 doses relative to day 0 and relative to MenACWY recipients. Because no day 14 peak-response samples were available, repertoires were characterized only after the peak T cell response. Participants were mostly white British, with more females than males. The authors suggested clonal diversity may have been underestimated.

This clone appeared a few times. The target of this receptor is not known. Per-base qualities were not stored, and no clone one base away is much larger. The CDR3 regions of human TCRbeta chains were analyzed by immunosequencing. From the authors' description of their analysis: TCRs in the repertoires were matched against a reference library of SARS-CoV-2-specific TCRs that had been generated with the MIRA antigen-specificity platform. Breadth was defined as the fraction of unique TCRs that were SARS-CoV-2-associated, and depth was defined as the fraction of total T cells that were SARS-CoV-2-associated. Using the MIRA data, each spike-specific TCR was assigned both to the spike region to which the TCR was reactive and to a CD4 or CD8 class. Log10-transformed breadth and depth values were compared by one-way ANOVA with Sidak's multiple comparisons tests. TCRdb took over this immuneACCESS table, retaining in-frame rearrangements with V and J assigned. Such tables are incomplete; in checked studies, under half of the missing clones stem from an unresolved V gene, and the remainder is unexplained. For V, J and clone size, that table is used; D and trimming come from the DNA. The sample profile shows approximately 150,000 clones; over 90% of them were found once. Less than 1% of the sample comes from the top ten.

The intended sense of this specimen's time point label: baseline before first vaccination. The treatment or condition label of this sample denotes: meningococcal conjugate vaccine given as trial control. Vaccinee samples came from UK trials COV001 and COV002, including a single-blind randomized controlled phase 2/3 trial of AZD1222 (ChAdOx1 nCoV-19) in healthy adults. Trial participant PBMC samples were collected at day 0 and day 28 after the second dose for TCRbeta chain sequencing. V lost 4 bases and J lost 7 bases, and the count of bases not matched to a germline gene is 7. As encoded in the germline V gene, CDR1 is SGHTS while CDR2 is YDEGEE. The CDR3, cysteine through phenylalanine, is 15 amino acids long. Solely the CDR3 DNA is kept, with 45 bases framed from the first base.

Sequencing was performed on peripheral blood, taken on day 0 of MenACWY control vaccination. The chain was built from TRBV5-8 and TRBJ1-6; TRBD1 aligns with 8 central bases. The clonotype originates from an adult in good health. The DNA sequence is as follows: TGTGCCAGCAGCCCCAACAGGGGGTGGAATTCACCCCTCCACTTT. This gives the protein CASSPNRGWNSPLHF.